This T cell receptor (beta chain) was sequenced for a study of molecular identifiers for immune sequencing clone quantification. The overall study: Sequencing covered four of five parts into which replicate RNA from around 20,000 or 100,000 naive CD8 cells was split.

The CDR3 is 15 residues long. Note on this clonotype: A much larger clone differs from this one at a single base, so this may be a read error.

Preparation of the bulk TCR libraries relied on previously described methods and listed TCR primers. Using its own MiXCR run on the PCR reads, TCRdb lists one record per CDR3 protein. The sample lists 250,000 to 400,000 distinct CDR3 sequences, about 20% occurring once. The chain is built from TRBV12-3 or TRBV12-4 and TRBJ1-5, with a weak D call TRBD1 (6 bases). Sample: naive CD8+ T cells from blood, with Jurkat cell RNA spiked in. Subset of the sample: FACS-sorted CD8+CD4-CCR7+CD45RA+ naive T cells. This clonotype was obtained from a human donor in good health. Some libraries in this study had Jurkat cell RNA spiked in. In nucleotides, the CDR3 is TGTGCCAGCAGCACTTTCACAGGGTTCAATCAGTCCCAGCATTTT. Translated, it gives CASSTFTGFNQSQHF.